Listed below are T cell receptor beta chains from one sample, sequenced in a study of blood T cell repertoires in COVID-19. TCRdb keeps only in-frame clones here, not all; method: immunoSEQ multiplex PCR. The profile shows around 300,000 clones, around 86% of them singletons. The sequencing sample was made of PBMCs or T cells enriched from blood (not recorded which). The receptor source for this set is a woman younger than 35 who had recovered from COVID-19. Each CDR3 is given with its conserved first and last residue. D genes are given only for firm matches. Clone size is shown for a subset of rows, as once, few, many or a class of expanded clone.

v_call	d_call	j_call	clone_size	cdr3_nt	cdr3_aa
TRBV29-1	TRBD1	TRBJ2-5	.	TGCAGCGTCCGACGACAGGGGGCGAGGCAAGAGACCCAGTACTTC	CSVRRQGARQETQYF
TRBV7-2	.	TRBJ1-1	.	TGTGCCAGCAGCTTATCCAGGAACACTGAAGCTTTCTTT	CASSLSRNTEAFF
TRBV7-3	.	TRBJ2-5	.	TGTGCCAGCAGCTTGTTTGTTGGGCTTAAAGAGACCCAGTACTTC	CASSLFVGLKETQYF
TRBV18	.	TRBJ2-3	.	TGTGCCAGCTCCCCGACATGGCCCTCAGATACGCAGTATTTT	CASSPTWPSDTQYF
TRBV5-1	.	TRBJ2-7	.	TGCGCCAGCAGCCCATTTCCCCAGACAGGCGGACTTTCCTACGAGCAGTACTTC	CASSPFPQTGGLSYEQYF
TRBV28	.	TRBJ1-1	.	TGTGCCAGCAGTTTGGAGCAACCGAACACTGAAGCTTTCTTT	CASSLEQPNTEAFF
TRBV9	TRBD2	TRBJ2-1	once	TGTGCCAGCAGCGTAGAACTAGCGGGGGGCTACTACAATGAGCAGTTCTTC	CASSVELAGGYYNEQFF
TRBV19	TRBD2	TRBJ2-7	.	TGTGCCAGTAGCCCGTTCACTAGCGGGAGTGGCGAGCAGTACTTC	CASSPFTSGSGEQYF
TRBV2	.	TRBJ2-2	.	TGTGCCAGCAGCTGGGGGGACCCCTACACCGGGGAGCTGTTTTTT	CASSWGDPYTGELFF
TRBV10-3	.	TRBJ2-5	.	TGTGCCATCAGTGTGGGGAGAGCGCCAGAGACCCAGTACTTC	CAISVGRAPETQYF
TRBV7-3	TRBD2	TRBJ2-1	.	TGTGCCAGCAGCTGGACTAGCGGGAGAGGTGATGAGCAGTTCTTC	CASSWTSGRGDEQFF
TRBV7-8	.	TRBJ1-1	.	TGTGCCAGCGCGACCGGGTTCGACACTGAAGCTTTCTTT	CASATGFDTEAFF
TRBV6-4	.	TRBJ1-1	.	TGTGCCAGCAGTCGAGTTTACGACAGGGAAGCTTTCTTT	CASSRVYDREAFF
TRBV6-5	.	TRBJ2-1	.	TGTGCCAGCAGTTATGTCGGAGGGTCCTACAATGAGCAGTTCTTC	CASSYVGGSYNEQFF
TRBV10-3	TRBD1	TRBJ1-4	.	TGTGCCATCAGTGCGACAGGGGTATTGAATGAAAAACTGTTTTTT	CAISATGVLNEKLFF